The T cell receptor (beta chain) described here comes from a study of blood T cell repertoires in COVID-19. The wider study: The origin of the acute and convalescent COVID-19 samples was the United States, Italy and Spain. Sources were T cells, B-cell-depleted T cells, or PBMCs; the material itself was cDNA or gDNA.

Profiling relied on immunoSEQ multiplex PCR, and the TCRdb table lists in-frame clones only, not all of them. The sample has 180,000 or so clones; about 85% are singletons. V lost 7 bases, J lost 4 bases, and 15 bases lay in between. The CDR3 is made up of 14 amino acids. Germline V lookup: CDR1 MNHNY, CDR2 SVGAGI (reference sequence). This chain uses TRBV6-6 with TRBJ2-3; tentative D call: TRBD1 (5 bases). Material: peripheral blood. The receptor comes from a woman of 80 years or more with acute or convalescent COVID-19. The CDR3 is CASTKGPVPDTQYF. CDR3 DNA: TGTGCCAGCACTAAGGGGCCAGTCCCAGATACGCAGTATTTT.